This T cell receptor (beta chain) originates from a study of shared clonotypes between healthy human individuals. The J segment lost 4 bases and the V segment lost 7 bases, leaving 11 bases of the junction unmatched. The CDR3 is 17 amino acids. The germline V gene has CDR1 SGHTA and CDR2 FQGNSA. Notes on the study in general: Large depth notwithstanding, sorted-subset sequencing proved incomplete by rarefaction.

In the source study's methods: Owing to the provision of junction-only sequences devoid of quality scores by immunoSEQ, filtering differed. Only in-frame clones appear in the TCRdb table, and some are missing; sequencing was by immunoSEQ multiplex PCR. The V and J calls and the clone size are those of that table, but D and trimming were determined from the DNA. The sample contains about 2.5 million clones, 92% of which appear only once. Notes on this clone: The antigen remains undetermined.

The chain joins TRBV7-2 to TRBJ2-3, with 13 positions matching TRBD2. The receptor's source is a man in his late teens or twenties in good health. Some clones in this sample may be carry-over from other donors' samples. Input material: naive CD4+ T cells from PBMCs. Subset of the sample: CD45RA+ positively selected. The CDR3 here is CASNPTGLAGVADTQYF. The CDR3 DNA reads as TGTGCCAGCAACCCCACTGGACTAGCGGGAGTCGCAGATACGCAGTATTTT.